This T cell receptor beta chain comes out of a study of blood T cell repertoires in COVID-19. Only in-frame clones appear in the TCRdb table, and some are missing; sequencing was by immunoSEQ multiplex PCR. The sample lists about 140,000 clones, roughly 90% seen once, with about 2.5% in the top ten. Seattle patient enrollment occurred during active infection, with longitudinal follow-up thereafter. The sample consisted of peripheral blood. This TCR was recovered from a human donor with COVID-19, enrolled during active disease. The donor label of this sample is uncertain.

The CDR3 protein is CASSPRSGLNTEAFF. Written as DNA, the CDR3 is TGTGCCAGCTCACCACGGTCAGGGCTGAACACTGAAGCTTTCTTT. The chain uses TRBV18 and TRBJ1-1; D possibly corresponds to TRBD1 (5 bases). This CDR3 spans 15 amino acids. Germline V gene sequence: CDR1 KGHSH, CDR2 LQKENI. V gave up 1 base and J gave up 0 bases, with 9 bases separating them.